Presented here are 28 T cell receptor beta chains from one specimen sequenced in a study of T cell responses to AZD1222 COVID-19 vaccine. The method was immunoSEQ multiplex PCR; TCRdb's version includes in-frame clones alone and lacks a portion of them. The profile shows 90,000 to 150,000 clones, about 90% of them singletons. This specimen consisted of peripheral blood, obtained on day 0 of AZD1222 vaccination. Every receptor here comes from an adult in good health.

The chain uses TRBV19 and TRBJ1-2; 8 bases map to TRBD1. CDR3 length: 15 residues. V was pared by 5 bases and J by 2 bases, with 7 bases of the junction left unmatched. Germline assignment: CDR1 LNHDA and CDR2 SQIVND (reference sequence). CDR3 protein: CASSPRTGMNYGYTF. CDR3 DNA: TGTGCCAGTAGTCCGCGGACAGGGATGAACTATGGCTACACCTTC.

This chain connects TRBV12-5 to TRBJ1-3; a possible D gene is TRBD1 (5 bases). The CDR3 sequence is 17 residues long. The V gene's germline CDR1 is LGHNT and CDR2 FRNRAP. The ends were cut back, 2 bases at V and 1 base at J, with 15 bases in the middle. This CDR3 is CASGLSAGARSGNTIYF. The CDR3 DNA is TGTGCTAGTGGTTTGTCGGCTGGGGCTCGGTCTGGAAACACCATATATTTT.

This clone was observed at least ten times. The chain has TRBV3-1 (or the pseudogene TRBV3-2) and TRBJ1-5; the match to TRBD1 covers 11 bases. Trimming removed 4 bases from V and 3 bases from J; junction bases left unmatched: 5. The CDR3 loop spans 16 amino acids. Germline CDR1 LGHDT, CDR2 YNNKEL (reference sequence). DNA of the CDR3: TGTGCCAGCAGCCCAGGGACAGGGGGGTACAATCAGCCCCAGCATTTT. It is translated as CASSPGTGGYNQPQHF.

The chain employs TRBV12-3 or TRBV12-4 and TRBJ1-1; D unresolved. Deletions cut 3 bases from V and 10 bases from J, with 9 bases between. The length of the CDR3 is 11 residues. The CDR3 region has the DNA TGTGCCAGCAGTTTGTTTCAAGTAGCTTTCTTT. As protein: CASSLFQVAFF.

The chain employs TRBV7-9 and TRBJ1-4, with no clear D. Trimming removed 5 bases at V and 7 bases at J, with 17 bases between. This CDR3 is built from 15 residues. From germline, CDR1 is SEHNR and CDR2 FQNEAQ (reference sequence). The CDR3 nucleotides read TGTGCCAGCAGCCCCCGCTCGGGTATACGTGAAAAACTGTTTTTT. Translation: CASSPRSGIREKLFF.

The chain links TRBV6-6 to TRBJ1-2, with 7 bases fitting TRBD1. Germline assignment: CDR1 MNHNY and CDR2 SVGAGI (reference sequence). With 0 bases clipped from V and 6 bases from J, the junction kept 4 bases outside the gene matches. The CDR3 totals 14 residues. In DNA, the CDR3 is TGTGCCAGCAGTTACTCGGCCAGGGGGAATGGCTACACCTTC. Its protein product is CASSYSARGNGYTF.

The chain carries TRBV11-2 and TRBJ2-7, with D unresolved. Germline V gene sequence: CDR1 SGHAT, CDR2 FQNNGV. Trimming pared 1 base from V and 2 bases from J, leaving 9 bases between. The CDR3 has 14 residues. This CDR3 reads CASSLVWSTYEQYF. The CDR3 bases are TGTGCCAGCAGCTTAGTTTGGAGCACCTACGAGCAGTACTTC.

This chain joins TRBV6-5 and TRBJ1-3; 7 bases line up with TRBD1. From germline, CDR1 is MNHEY and CDR2 SVGAGI. Trimming cost V 7 bases and J 0 bases; bases outside gene matches: 6. CDR3 length: 15 amino acids. The DNA for the CDR3 is TGTGCCAGCACCAGACAGGGATCCTCTGGAAACACCATATATTTT. This translates into CASTRQGSSGNTIYF.

The chain recombines TRBV15 with TRBJ1-3; TRBD1 might be the D (5 bases). V lost 8 bases and J lost 4, with 9 bases in between. This CDR3 has 12 residues. The germline V gene has CDR1 LNHNV and CDR2 YYDKDF (reference sequence). CDR3 sequence reads: CATEDTGNTIYF. The DNA of the CDR3 is TGTGCCACCGAGGACACCGGAAACACCATATATTTT.

The chain has TRBV11-3 and TRBJ2-7; TRBD2 matches at 11 bases. CDR3 length equals 14 residues. Germline-derived CDR1 and CDR2 are SGHNT and YENEEA. V lost 5 bases and J lost 7; bases outside the gene matches: 7. The chain's CDR3 is CASSPLAGDGEQYF. The CDR3 DNA reads as TGTGCCAGCAGCCCACTAGCGGGAGATGGTGAGCAGTACTTC.

The CDR3 spells CASRGGMRSNQPQHF. Here the CDR3 DNA reads TGTGCCAGCCGGGGGGGTATGAGGAGCAATCAGCCCCAGCATTTT. The rearrangement uses TRBV2 and TRBJ1-5; a weak D match, TRBD1 (5 bases). CDR1 is SNHLY and CDR2 is FYNNEI in the germline V gene. The V end was cut by 8 bases, the J end by 1 base, with 15 bases between. CDR3 size: 15 residues.

The rearrangement joins TRBV5-1 to TRBJ2-1, with 8 bases that match TRBD1. Germline values: CDR1 SGHRS, CDR2 YFSETQ. V shed 0 bases, J shed 9 bases, and the junction held 11 bases outside the gene matches. The length of the CDR3 is 16 residues. CDR3 loop: CASSLGGTGGVIEQFF. As DNA, the CDR3 is TGCGCCAGCAGCTTGGGGGGGACAGGAGGTGTTATTGAGCAGTTCTTC.

The rearrangement uses TRBV2 and TRBJ2-1, with TRBD2 as a possible D gene (5 bases). Trimming took off 8 bases at V and 9 bases at J, with 14 bases between the two ends. The CDR3 runs 12 residues. Germline V gene sequence: CDR1 SNHLY, CDR2 FYNNEI. CDR3 in DNA: TGTGCCAGCGCTAGCAATGGTGCTGAGCAGTTCTTC. The encoded protein is CASASNGAEQFF.

The chain recombines TRBV20-1 with TRBJ2-5; D remains ambiguous. Trimming pared 3 bases from V and 0 bases from J, leaving 8 bases between. Germline V gene lookup returns CDR1 DFQATT and CDR2 SNEGSKA (reference sequence). This CDR3 contains 13 residues. Written as DNA, the CDR3 is TGCAGTGCTAGTTGGACCTACCAAGAGACCCAGTACTTC. This gives the protein CSASWTYQETQYF.

V is TRBV5-1 and J is TRBJ2-5, with D hard to call. Germline CDR1 SGHRS, CDR2 YFSETQ. Trimming stripped 4 bases from V and 5 bases from J, with 12 bases between. The CDR3 has 13 amino acids. This chain's CDR3 is CASSQGFYETQYF. Here the CDR3 DNA reads TGCGCCAGCAGCCAAGGATTTTACGAGACCCAGTACTTC.

J is TRBJ1-4 and V is TRBV19; 7 bases fit TRBD1. V lost 8 bases and J lost 4; bases outside the gene matches: 4. Germline lookup yields CDR1 LNHDA and CDR2 SQIVND (reference sequence). CDR3 size: 13 residues. CDR3 residues: CASSGQLNEKLFF. The CDR3 DNA follows: TGTGCCAGTTCGGGACAGCTTAATGAAAAACTGTTTTTT.

The sample holds one count of this clone. The chain is built from TRBV5-4 and TRBJ2-1; perhaps TRBD2 as D (6 bases). The germline V and J ends were trimmed by 0 bases and 4 bases, with 11 bases remaining between them. The V gene's germline CDR1 is SGHNT and CDR2 YYREEE (reference sequence). This CDR3 spans 15 amino acids. The CDR3: CASSLGASEYNEQFF. DNA of the CDR3: TGTGCCAGCAGCTTGGGTGCTAGCGAATACAATGAGCAGTTCTTC.

The rearrangement joins TRBV9 to TRBJ1-3; no definite D call. The V gene's germline CDR1 is SGDLS and CDR2 YYNGEE. The CDR3 has 13 amino acids. V gave up 2 bases and J gave up 0 bases, with 3 bases separating them. The CDR3 is CASSVGSGNTIYF. The CDR3 coding sequence is TGTGCCAGCAGCGTGGGCTCTGGAAACACCATATATTTT.

This clone was seen only once. The V gene is TRBV2, the J gene TRBJ1-4; D unclear. Germline CDR1 is SNHLY and CDR2 is FYNNEI. V lost 4 bases and J 8 bases, leaving 8 bases between the germline ends. The CDR3 length is 12 residues. Written as DNA, the CDR3 is TGTGCCAGCAGTGCTGGAGCGGAAAAACTGTTTTTT. Translation: CASSAGAEKLFF.

The chain is built from TRBV15 and TRBJ1-5; D not resolved. CDR3 length: 15 amino acids. V was clipped by 1 base and J by 3 bases, with 10 bases between them. Germline values: CDR1 LNHNV, CDR2 YYDKDF (reference sequence). The CDR3 loop is CATSRVGVTNQPQHF. CDR3 nucleotides: TGTGCCACCAGCAGAGTGGGAGTCACCAATCAGCCCCAGCATTTT.

The chain combines TRBV19 with TRBJ1-2; 8 bases agree with TRBD1. There are 15 residues in the CDR3. The V gene's germline CDR1 is LNHDA and CDR2 SQIVND (reference sequence). The V segment lost 6 bases and the J segment 2 bases; nucleotides outside the gene matches: 8. In nucleotides, the CDR3 is TGTGCCAGTAGAGGGGACAGGCAGGGCAACTATGGCTACACCTTC. This encodes CASRGDRQGNYGYTF.

This chain links TRBV29-1 with TRBJ1-1; 10 bases match TRBD1. V dropped 5 bases and J dropped 10; count of bases not matched to a gene: 7. This CDR3 is 12 amino acids long. Germline assignment: CDR1 SQVTM and CDR2 ANQGSEA. CDR3 protein: CSVRTGGSAAFF. The CDR3 region has the DNA TGCAGCGTTCGGACAGGGGGTTCAGCAGCTTTCTTT. The whole variable domain, filled in from reference TRBV29-1 and TRBJ1-1, reads SAVISQKPSRDICQRGTSLTIQCQVDSQVTMMFWYRQQPGQSLTLIATANQGSEATYESGFVIDKFPISRPNLTFSTLTVSNMSPEDSSIYLCSVRTGGSAAFFGQGTRLTVV.

This chain uses TRBV18 with TRBJ1-1; D gene ambiguous. CDR3 length equals 11 residues. CDR1 and CDR2 (germline): KGHSH, LQKENI. V was shortened by 3 bases and J by 1 base, with 0 bases between the two germline ends. CDR3 sequence reads: CASSPNTEAFF. The CDR3 nucleotides read TGTGCCAGCTCACCGAACACTGAAGCTTTCTTT.

The chain couples TRBV6-5 to TRBJ2-1; the D call may be TRBD1 or TRBD2 (5 bases each). V lost 6 bases and J 1 base, leaving 13 bases between the germline ends. Germline-derived CDR1 and CDR2 are MNHEY and SVGAGI. The length of the CDR3 is 15 residues. The CDR3 coding sequence is TGTGCCAGCAGCGGGGCCCCTGGGTCCTACAATGAGCAGTTCTTC. Translating gives CASSGAPGSYNEQFF.

The chain combines TRBV6-5 with TRBJ1-1; D gene ambiguous. Per the germline V gene, CDR1 is MNHEY and CDR2 is SVGAGI. V lost 6 bases and J 1 base, leaving 12 bases between the germline ends. The CDR3 is 14 amino acids. This CDR3 reads CASSRLVRNTEAFF. The CDR3 coding sequence is TGTGCCAGCAGCCGTCTTGTCCGGAACACTGAAGCTTTCTTT.

V gene TRBV5-1 combines with J gene TRBJ2-2, with D unclear. From germline, CDR1 is SGHRS and CDR2 YFSETQ. Trimming stripped 4 bases from V and 0 bases from J, with 13 bases between. The CDR3 contains 16 residues. The CDR3 nucleotides are TGCGCCAGCAGCGGGGTGGGTAGCTCGAACACCGGGGAGCTGTTTTTT. Protein sequence: CASSGVGSSNTGELFF. The entire variable domain, with the rest obtained from reference TRBV5-1 and TRBJ2-2, is as follows: KAGVTQTPRYLIKTRGQQVTLSCSPISGHRSVSWYQQTPGQGLQFLFEYFSETQRNKGNFPGRFSGRQFSNSRSEMNVSTLELGDSALYLCASSGVGSSNTGELFFGEGSRLTVL.

In its sample, this clone was seen a few times. The chain joins TRBV30 to TRBJ1-5, with D perhaps TRBD1 (5 bases). This CDR3 comprises 13 residues. Trimming pared 3 bases from V and 4 bases from J, leaving 10 bases between. The germline V gene encodes CDR1 GTSNPN and CDR2 SVGIG (reference sequence). This chain's CDR3 is CAWRGTGNQPQHF. The CDR3 DNA reads as TGTGCCTGGAGAGGGACGGGTAATCAGCCCCAGCATTTT.

V and J are TRBV12-3 or TRBV12-4 and TRBJ1-1, with TRBD1 matching over 9 bases. The CDR3 totals 13 residues. Trimming at V came to 7 bases and at J to 4 bases, leaving 4 bases not matched to a gene. The CDR3 sequence is CASKRTGATEAFF. In nucleotides, the CDR3 is TGTGCCAGCAAGAGGACAGGGGCCACTGAAGCTTTCTTT.